This TCR beta chain was recovered during a study of cytomegalovirus exposure and HLA in healthy donors. Study results and limitations: Presence/absence results assume similar sequencing depth per donor, which may not hold. Of the V segments, some could not be distinguished, including TRBV6-2 and TRBV6-3, and were excluded. Later genetic work tied a missense DCLRE1C variant to beta-chain V and J trimming.

This PCR relied on a set of 60 Vbeta primers and 13 Jbeta primers. Only in-frame clones appear in the TCRdb table, and some are missing; sequencing was by immunoSEQ multiplex PCR. The sample consists of under 150,000 clones, approximately 83% of them appearing once. Notes on this clone: The target antigen is unknown.

Germline V gene sequence: CDR1 WSHSY, CDR2 SAAADI. With 7 bases clipped from V and 3 bases from J, the junction kept 12 bases outside the gene matches. The CDR3 is 16 amino acids. The sequence derives from a male donor in good health and CMV-seronegative. Material: PBMCs. The chain combines TRBV10-2 with TRBJ2-1, with 7 bases identical to TRBD2. As DNA, the CDR3 is TGCGCCAGCATTTCTAGCGCGGGAGCCTACTACAATGAGCAGTTCTTC. Translating gives CASISSAGAYYNEQFF.